The 3 T cell receptor beta chains presented below share a single source sample, sequenced in a study of prognosis after radiotherapy for stage I lung cancer. By two-round multiplex PCR, the TCR beta CDR3 was amplified from genomic DNA. Amplification during the initial PCR round employed primers specific to each TRBV and TRBJ gene. MiXCR, run by TCRdb on the multiplex PCR reads, gives a single entry per CDR3 protein. The sample holds more than 9,500 distinct CDR3 sequences, just over 35% seen once. The specimen comprised PBMCs, sampled before or after stereotactic body radiation therapy (not recorded which). The receptors derive from a donor older than 45 with non-small cell lung cancer.

V is TRBV6-1 and J is TRBJ1-5; D possibly corresponds to TRBD1 (6 bases). V lost 8 bases, J lost 2 bases, and 13 bases lay in between. Germline CDR1 and CDR2: MNHNS and SASEGT. CDR3 length: 14 residues. The CDR3, as DNA: TGTGCCAGCGACGTCCGACAGGGCAATCAGCCCCAGCATTTT. Protein sequence: CASDVRQGNQPQHF.

This clonotype was observed at least ten times. This chain uses TRBV29-1 with TRBJ2-2; TRBD2 matches 10 bases. V lost 3 bases, J lost 4 bases, and 5 bases stayed unmatched. This CDR3 region has 15 residues. Germline V gene sequence: CDR1 SQVTM, CDR2 ANQGSEA. CDR3 loop: CSVDLGTSATGELFF. The CDR3 nucleotides are TGCAGCGTTGACCTCGGGACTAGCGCCACCGGGGAGCTGTTTTTT.

The chain joins TRBV7-6 to TRBJ2-1; 16 bases match TRBD2. The CDR3 extends over 20 amino acids. Germline CDR1 and CDR2: SGHVS and FNYEAQ. J gave up 0 bases and V 3 bases, and 8 bases lay outside the gene matches. The CDR3 loop is CASSFLGTSGGAHSYNEQFF. The CDR3 coding sequence is TGTGCCAGCAGCTTCCTCGGGACTAGCGGGGGGGCCCACTCCTACAATGAGCAGTTCTTC.